The 28 T cell receptor beta chains below all came from one sample that was sequenced in a study of cytomegalovirus exposure and HLA in healthy donors. Assay: immunoSEQ multiplex PCR; the TCRdb copy retains only in-frame clones and omits some. The data contain 30,000 to 40,000 clones, around 93% of them singletons. The material sequenced was PBMCs. Source of these receptors: a man in his late teens or twenties in good health and CMV-seronegative.

The chain recombines TRBV18 with TRBJ1-4; TRBD1 aligns across 10 bases. J lost 5 bases, V lost 2 bases, and 8 bases had no gene match. Germline CDR1 KGHSH, CDR2 LQKENI. The CDR3 has 17 amino acids. The CDR3 nucleotides read TGTGCCAGCTCACCATACCCGCCGACAGGGGGCAATGAAAAACTGTTTTTT. It is translated as CASSPYPPTGGNEKLFF.

The chain has TRBV10-2 and TRBJ1-5; no reliable D call. CDR3 length equals 13 residues. Germline V gene data show CDR1 as WSHSY and CDR2 as SAAADI. V dropped 8 bases and J dropped 4 bases, with 12 bases sitting between them. Here the CDR3 reads CASAGSLNQPQHF. CDR3 nucleotide sequence: TGCGCCAGCGCCGGGTCACTAAATCAGCCCCAGCATTTT.

The genes are TRBV2 and TRBJ1-5; the match to TRBD1 covers 10 bases. The germline gives CDR1 SNHLY, CDR2 FYNNEI. After removal of 6 bases from V and 6 bases from J, the junction contained 8 bases not matched to a gene. The CDR3 is 15 residues long. The CDR3 nucleotides are TGTGCCAGCAGCTTAGGACAGGGGGTGAGTCAGCCCCAGCATTTT. As protein: CASSLGQGVSQPQHF.

The V gene is TRBV7-2, the J gene TRBJ2-7; 8 bases map to TRBD2. CDR1 is SGHTA, CDR2 FQGNSA, per germline. This CDR3 comprises 13 residues. Unmatched junction bases numbered 10, after V lost 4 bases and J lost 11 bases. The CDR3 DNA is TGTGCCAGCAGCTCGCCGGGACTAGGTTACGAGTACTTC. Its protein product is CASSSPGLGYEYF.

This chain links TRBV11-2 with TRBJ2-5; TRBD1 matches 8 bases. CDR3 length equals 15 residues. V shed 1 base, J shed 5 bases, and the junction held 6 bases outside the gene matches. The V gene's germline CDR1 is SGHAT and CDR2 FQNNGV. CDR3 loop: CASSLGSGGVETQYF. The CDR3 DNA reads as TGTGCCAGCAGCTTAGGGTCAGGGGGCGTTGAGACCCAGTACTTC.

CDR3 sequence reads: CASSYRDRKYQETQYF. Written as DNA, the CDR3 is TGTGCCAGCAGCTACAGGGACCGAAAGTACCAAGAGACCCAGTACTTC. The chain employs TRBV7-2 and TRBJ2-5, with TRBD1 as a possible D gene (6 bases). Trimming cost V 4 bases and J 0 bases, with 15 bases left between them. Germline V gene lookup returns CDR1 SGHTA and CDR2 FQGNSA. The CDR3 has 16 amino acids.

The chain links TRBV29-1 to TRBJ2-1; the D gene is possibly TRBD2 (6 bases). The CDR3 consists of 12 residues. V gave up 7 bases and J gave up 6 bases, with 13 bases separating them. Germline V gene lookup returns CDR1 SQVTM and CDR2 ANQGSEA. The CDR3 DNA reads TGCAGCGCCGCTACTAGCCTCAATGAGCAGTTCTTC. Amino acids: CSAATSLNEQFF.

This chain links TRBV6-5 with TRBJ2-7; D perhaps matches TRBD1 (6 bases). V dropped 7 bases and J dropped 6 bases, with 19 bases sitting between them. The CDR3 loop spans 14 amino acids. Germline loops: CDR1 MNHEY, CDR2 SVGAGI. The CDR3 spells CASTPRGQLREQYF. Written as DNA, the CDR3 is TGTGCCAGCACCCCCAGGGGTCAGTTGCGCGAGCAGTACTTC.

This chain uses TRBV11-2 with TRBJ2-2; D is possibly TRBD2 (6 bases). Trimming stripped 5 bases from V and 0 bases from J, with 16 bases between. The CDR3 has 17 residues. The germline V gene has CDR1 SGHAT and CDR2 FQNNGV. CDR3 bases: TGTGCCAGCAGCCTGGAGTTAACGGGGGCGAACACCGGGGAGCTGTTTTTT. It translates to CASSLELTGANTGELFF.

The rearrangement joins TRBV6-5 to TRBJ1-2; D is undetermined. Trimming stripped 8 bases from V and 3 bases from J, with 10 bases between. This CDR3 region has 12 residues. The germline V gene encodes CDR1 MNHEY and CDR2 SVGAGI. CDR3: CASGRGDYGYTF. The CDR3 bases are TGTGCCAGCGGGCGGGGAGACTATGGCTACACCTTC.

This rearrangement joins TRBV10-3 to TRBJ1-2, with D perhaps matching TRBD1 (6 bases). The CDR3 consists of 15 residues. In germline, CDR1 is ENHRY, CDR2 SYGVKD. The V end was cut by 6 bases, the J end by 4 bases, with 18 bases between. CDR3 residues: CAIRALGTNIYGYTF. CDR3 nucleotides: TGTGCCATCAGGGCCCTCGGGACAAACATCTATGGCTACACCTTC.

The chain joins TRBV19 to TRBJ2-1; 8 positions agree with TRBD1. With 4 bases clipped from V and 5 bases from J, the junction kept 10 bases outside the gene matches. CDR1 is LNHDA and CDR2 is SQIVND in the germline V gene (reference sequence). The CDR3 is made up of 16 amino acids. This chain's CDR3 is CASSNSAGTGHNEQFF. The CDR3 coding sequence is TGTGCCAGTAGTAACAGCGCCGGGACAGGCCACAATGAGCAGTTCTTC.

The sample holds one count of this clone. This sequence joins TRBV2 and TRBJ2-7, with TRBD1 matching 9 bases. With V trimmed by 4 bases and J by 4 bases, 8 bases remained unmatched. This CDR3 is built from 15 residues. In germline, CDR1 is SNHLY, CDR2 FYNNEI. The DNA of the CDR3 is TGTGCCAGCAGTGCGTTCGGGACAGGGCTATACGAGCAGTACTTC. Translation: CASSAFGTGLYEQYF.

In its sample, this clone was seen once. V is TRBV30 and J is TRBJ2-3; D ambiguous. The CDR3 contains 14 residues. Looked up from germline, CDR1 is GTSNPN and CDR2 is SVGIG (reference sequence). The ends were cut back, 2 bases at V and 1 base at J, with 10 bases in the middle. CDR3 in amino acids: CAWSSLRRTDTQYF. CDR3 coding DNA: TGTGCCTGGAGTTCACTCCGCCGCACAGATACGCAGTATTTT.

The chain recombines TRBV29-1 with TRBJ2-1; no clear D. Germline CDR1 reads SQVTM; CDR2 reads ANQGSEA. V shed 6 bases and J shed 1 base, with 22 bases lying between them. This CDR3 is 17 amino acids long. CDR3 residues: CSVTRHLLSPSYNEQFF. The CDR3 nucleotides read TGCAGCGTCACCAGACACCTTCTGTCTCCATCCTACAATGAGCAGTTCTTC.

V is TRBV6-5 and J is TRBJ2-7; 10 bases agree with TRBD2. CDR1 is MNHEY, CDR2 SVGAGI, per germline. Germline trimming cut 2 bases from V and 1 base from J; bases unmatched to any gene: 5. This CDR3 contains 16 residues. The CDR3 nucleotides read TGTGCCAGCAGTTACGACGGACTAGCGGATTCCTACGAGCAGTACTTC. Translation gives CASSYDGLADSYEQYF.

This clone counts as medium-sized. J is TRBJ2-1 and V is TRBV2; TRBD2 matches at 7 bases. J gave up 11 bases and V 8 bases, and 15 bases lay outside the gene matches. CDR1 and CDR2 from the germline V gene are SNHLY and FYNNEI. This CDR3 is built from 14 residues. The CDR3 protein is CASWWAGEVPQQFF. The CDR3 DNA follows: TGTGCCAGCTGGTGGGCGGGAGAGGTTCCCCAGCAGTTCTTC.

The chain employs TRBV29-1 and TRBJ2-1; the D gene is possibly TRBD2 (6 bases). CDR1 is SQVTM, CDR2 ANQGSEA, per germline. V was shortened by 3 bases and J by 7 bases, with 10 bases between the two germline ends. The CDR3 runs to 12 residues. In DNA, the CDR3 is TGCAGCGTTGACAGGGAGGTAAATGAGCAGTTCTTC. Its translation is CSVDREVNEQFF.

The chain has TRBV29-1 and TRBJ2-7; 7 bases fit TRBD2. The CDR3 totals 13 residues. CDR1 is SQVTM and CDR2 is ANQGSEA in the germline V gene. Trimming at V came to 7 bases and at J to 0 bases, leaving 6 bases not matched to a gene. The CDR3 here is CSGKERGSYEQYF. Here the CDR3 DNA reads TGCAGCGGCAAAGAGCGGGGCTCCTACGAGCAGTACTTC.

The chain is built from TRBV11-1 and TRBJ2-7; possibly TRBD1 for D (6 bases). This CDR3 has 16 amino acids. The germline CDR1 and CDR2 sequences are SGHAT and FQDESV (reference sequence). Trimming took 4 bases from V and 3 from J, leaving 19 bases between them. CDR3 sequence: CASSWGLVGTDYEQYF. The CDR3 DNA reads as TGTGCCAGCAGCTGGGGGCTGGTGGGGACGGACTACGAGCAGTACTTC.

This clone showed up just a few times. The chain has TRBV6-1 and TRBJ1-1, with D perhaps matching TRBD1 (5 bases). The ends were cut back, 5 bases at V and 4 bases at J, with 14 bases in the middle. The CDR3 contains 14 residues. CDR1 and CDR2 from the germline V gene are MNHNS and SASEGT. The CDR3 reads CASSLSLGGTEAFF. Written as DNA, the CDR3 is TGTGCCAGCAGTCTTTCCCTGGGGGGCACTGAAGCTTTCTTT.

The chain joins TRBV7-9 to TRBJ2-5; 8 nucleotides align to TRBD2. In germline, CDR1 is SEHNR, CDR2 FQNEAQ (reference sequence). The CDR3 sequence is 16 residues long. V was pared by 6 bases and J by 3 bases, with 12 bases of the junction left unmatched. DNA of the CDR3: TGTGCCAGCAGTCCAGGAGTAGCGGGATGGGAAGAGACCCAGTACTTC. Protein sequence: CASSPGVAGWEETQYF.

The rearrangement uses TRBV11-2 and TRBJ2-7, with TRBD1 matching over 8 bases. This CDR3 has 15 residues. CDR1 and CDR2 from the germline V gene are SGHAT and FQNNGV. After removal of 6 bases from V and 1 base from J, the junction contained 8 bases not matched to a gene. CDR3 sequence (DNA): TGTGCCAGCAGAGCTACAGGGGGTCCTTCCTACGAGCAGTACTTC. This encodes CASRATGGPSYEQYF.

V usage is TRBV2 and J usage is TRBJ1-6; 10 positions agree with TRBD1. This CDR3 region has 14 residues. The ends lost 6 bases at V and 10 bases at J; junction bases unmatched: 6. The V gene's germline CDR1 is SNHLY and CDR2 FYNNEI. CDR3 nucleotide sequence: TGTGCCAGCAGCGCCGGGACAGGGGCATCACCCCTCCACTTT. Its translation: CASSAGTGASPLHF.

The chain is built from TRBV6-5 and TRBJ1-2; 7 positions match TRBD1. The germline CDR1 and CDR2 sequences are MNHEY and SVGAGI. The CDR3 covers 13 residues. V shed 6 bases, J shed 2 bases, and the junction held 3 bases outside the gene matches. The CDR3 sequence is CASSRGQNYGYTF. The CDR3 coding sequence is TGTGCCAGCAGCCGGGGACAGAACTATGGCTACACCTTC.

J is TRBJ1-2 and V is TRBV7-9; D possibly corresponds to TRBD1 (5 bases). Germline CDR1 is SEHNR and CDR2 is FQNEAQ (reference sequence). The CDR3 runs to 15 residues. V dropped 5 bases and J dropped 2 bases, with 15 bases sitting between them. This chain's CDR3 is CASSRGDGTNYGYTF. The CDR3 DNA follows: TGTGCCAGCAGCCGGGGGGACGGGACCAACTATGGCTACACCTTC.

In DNA form, the CDR3 reads TGTGCCAGCAGCTTACATCCCCTAAACACAGATACGCAGTATTTT. Protein product: CASSLHPLNTDTQYF. The chain uses TRBV7-3 and TRBJ2-3; D is ambiguous. The CDR3 consists of 15 residues. In germline, CDR1 is SGHTA, CDR2 FQGTGA. The V end lost 2 bases, the J end lost 2 bases, and 11 bases lay between the germline ends.

The chain carries TRBV20-1 and TRBJ1-2, with TRBD1 matching 7 bases. Germline V gives CDR1 DFQATT, CDR2 SNEGSKA (reference sequence). The CDR3 runs to 11 residues. The trim removed 6 bases at V and 8 bases at J, leaving 6 bases unmatched. DNA of the CDR3: TGCAGTGCAGCGACAGGGACCGGCTACACCTTC. This encodes CSAATGTGYTF.